This TCR beta chain was sequenced during a study of CD8 T cells in ankylosing spondylitis. General observations from the study: About 8 highly homologous variants formed a TCR beta motif that appeared characteristic of ankylosing spondylitis blood.

This clonotype was counted ten times or more. Antigen specificity is unknown. Germline values: CDR1 DFQATT, CDR2 SNEGSKA (reference sequence). This CDR3 spans 12 amino acids. The J segment lost 7 bases and the V segment lost 5 bases, leaving 3 bases of the junction unmatched. TCRdb fed the 5' RACE reads into MiXCR, producing one record per CDR3 protein. The sample consists of hundreds of thousands of distinct CDR3 sequences, about 11% of them appearing once. The chain combines TRBV20-1 with TRBJ2-1, with 9 bases fitting TRBD2. The origin of this receptor is a male donor with ankylosing spondylitis. Sample: blood, either unsorted or a sorted T cell fraction (not recorded which). The CDR3 reads CSALRGGNEQFF. The CDR3, as DNA: TGCAGTGCTTTGCGGGGGGGTAATGAGCAGTTCTTC.